Below are 24 T cell receptor beta chains sequenced from a single sample in a study of OX40 agonist ivuxolimab in advanced cancers. Sequencing was performed with immunoSEQ multiplex PCR; in TCRdb, only in-frame clones are kept and a portion is missing. The table lists around 76,000 clones, 75% to 85% of them singletons, with about 1% in the top ten. The sample was CD4+ or CD8+ T cells sorted from blood, taken in a trial of the OX40 agonist ivuxolimab. These TCRs come from an adult with an advanced solid tumor such as melanoma, head and neck, liver or kidney cancer.

This clone was seen more than once but under ten times. This rearrangement joins TRBV2 to TRBJ2-3, with D hard to call. This CDR3 is built from 12 residues. Trimming shortened V by 6 bases and J by 6 bases, and 10 bases separated the two germline ends. The germline V gene encodes CDR1 SNHLY and CDR2 FYNNEI. CDR3 loop: CASRPDGDTQYF. The CDR3 nucleotides are TGTGCCAGCAGACCCGACGGGGATACGCAGTATTTT. Complete variable domain (other parts from reference TRBV2 and TRBJ2-3): EPEVTQTPSHQVTQMGQEVILRCVPISNHLYFYWYRQILGQKVEFLVSFYNNEISEKSEIFDDQFSVERPDGSNFTLKIRSTKLEDSAMYFCASRPDGDTQYFGPGTRLTVL.

This chain links TRBV5-4 with TRBJ2-5; TRBD1 might be the D (6 bases). Germline V gene data show CDR1 as SGHNT and CDR2 as YYREEE (reference sequence). This CDR3 is 14 amino acids long. Trimming left V 4 bases short and J 2 bases short, with 12 bases between. The CDR3 coding sequence is TGTGCCAGCAGCCGCGGACAGAATCAAGAGACCCAGTACTTC. This sequence encodes CASSRGQNQETQYF. The whole variable domain, filled in from reference TRBV5-4 and TRBJ2-5, reads ETGVTQSPTHLIKTRGQQVTLRCSSQSGHNTVSWYQQALGQGPQFIFQYYREEENGRGNFPPRFSGLQFPNYSSELNVNALELDDSALYLCASSRGQNQETQYFGPGTRLLVL.

The CDR3 sequence: CASSWDEQYEQYF. The CDR3 coding sequence is TGTGCCAGCAGCTGGGATGAGCAGTACGAGCAGTACTTC. The chain joins TRBV11-2 to TRBJ2-7; no reliable D call. Germline V gene lookup returns CDR1 SGHAT and CDR2 FQNNGV. V was cut by 4 bases and J by 4 bases, with 11 bases left in between. This CDR3 region has 13 residues.

J is TRBJ1-6 and V is TRBV2; a possible D gene is TRBD1 (5 bases). This CDR3 is 12 amino acids long. Germline V CDR1 and CDR2: SNHLY, FYNNEI. Here the CDR3 reads CGFGAPNSPLHF. The CDR3 bases are TGTGGGTTTGGGGCCCCCAATTCACCCCTCCACTTT.

This chain connects TRBV2 to TRBJ1-2, with D tentatively TRBD1 (5 bases). With 5 bases removed from V and 4 bases from J, the gap between germline ends came to 23 bases. Germline V gene lookup returns CDR1 SNHLY and CDR2 FYNNEI. CDR3 size: 17 residues. In nucleotides, the CDR3 is TGTGCCAGCAGTCCCGATCAGGGTCAACCGCCCCTCTATGGCTACACCTTC. Translation: CASSPDQGQPPLYGYTF.

This clone occurred a few times. The CDR3 DNA sequence: TGTGCCAGCAGCTCACAGGCTACGGGTGAAAAACTGTTTTTT. Amino acids: CASSSQATGEKLFF. The chain recombines TRBV7-8 with TRBJ1-4, with D possibly being TRBD1 (5 bases). Germline V CDR1 and CDR2: SGHVS, FQNEAQ. V gave up 4 bases and J gave up 7 bases, with 13 bases separating them. This CDR3 is built from 14 residues.

This clone was seen only a few times. The gene calls are TRBV7-2 and TRBJ1-2; 8 bases line up with TRBD1. The V gene's germline CDR1 is SGHTA and CDR2 FQGNSA. The junction had 9 bases not matched to a gene; V was cut back by 7 bases and J by 2 bases. The CDR3 covers 15 residues. The CDR3 coding sequence is TGTGCCAGCACCGATCGACAGGGGCAAAACTATGGCTACACCTTC. Amino acids: CASTDRQGQNYGYTF.

The chain employs TRBV6-1 and TRBJ1-4; 8 bases align to TRBD1. After removal of 2 bases from V and 6 bases from J, the junction contained 2 bases not matched to a gene. Germline CDR1 MNHNS, CDR2 SASEGT. The CDR3 is 14 residues long. CDR3 nucleotide sequence: TGTGCCAGCAGTGAAATACAGGGGGATGAAAAACTGTTTTTT. Protein sequence: CASSEIQGDEKLFF.

The chain recombines TRBV7-3 with TRBJ1-1; D is undetermined. The V and J ends lost 2 bases and 5 bases respectively, with 9 bases between them. The CDR3 runs 13 residues. The germline V gene has CDR1 SGHTA and CDR2 FQGTGA. The CDR3 sequence is CASSLALETEAFF. The CDR3 DNA sequence: TGTGCCAGCAGCTTAGCGTTGGAGACTGAAGCTTTCTTT.

The chain joins TRBV9 to TRBJ2-1; the match to TRBD2 covers 11 bases. The length of the CDR3 is 20 residues. Germline trimming cut 0 bases from V and 1 base from J; bases unmatched to any gene: 12. Germline V gene data show CDR1 as SGDLS and CDR2 as YYNGEE. CDR3 in DNA: TGTGCCAGCAGCGTAGCTTTTACTAGCGGGGGTTCGAGGTCCTACAATGAGCAGTTCTTC. It codes for CASSVAFTSGGSRSYNEQFF.

J is TRBJ1-2 and V is TRBV7-2, with D perhaps TRBD1 (5 bases). The CDR3 extends over 17 amino acids. The V and J ends lost 2 bases and 7 bases respectively, with 23 bases between them. Germline V lookup: CDR1 SGHTA, CDR2 FQGNSA. The DNA of the CDR3 is TGTGCCAGCAGCTTAATAGGGACGGGGCAACGTGGAAGTGGCTACACCTTC. This encodes CASSLIGTGQRGSGYTF.

The CDR3 loop reads CASSYDGENSPLHF. The DNA for the CDR3 is TGTGCCAGCAGTTACGATGGGGAAAATTCACCCCTCCACTTT. The chain couples TRBV6-5 to TRBJ1-6; D is unclear. Germline values: CDR1 MNHEY, CDR2 SVGAGI. The CDR3 sequence is 14 residues long. The V end lost 2 bases, the J end lost 7 bases, and 9 bases lay between the germline ends.

This clone has a handful of counts. The gene calls are TRBV9 and TRBJ1-1; D is undetermined. This CDR3 contains 14 residues. Deletions cut 0 bases from V and 1 base from J, with 7 bases between. Germline CDR1 SGDLS, CDR2 YYNGEE. The CDR3: CASSVDSWNTEAFF. CDR3 nucleotides: TGTGCCAGCAGCGTAGACAGTTGGAACACTGAAGCTTTCTTT. The complete variable domain, with remaining parts taken from reference TRBV9 and TRBJ1-1, reads DSGVTQTPKHLITATGQRVTLRCSPRSGDLSVYWYQQSLDQGLQFLIQYYNGEERAKGNILERFSAQQFPDLHSELNLSSLELGDSALYFCASSVDSWNTEAFFGQGTRLTVV.

With respect to this clone: Germline is not matched at one junction end, which may reflect a read error. The V and J genes are TRBV12-5 and TRBJ2-1, with unresolved D. The CDR3 contains 13 residues. Germline-derived CDR1 and CDR2 are LGHNT and FRNRAP. The CDR3 DNA reads TGTGCTAGTGGTTTGAAAGAAAAAACCGGGCCTCTCTTC. Protein product: CASGLKEKTGPLF.

This chain joins TRBV10-3 and TRBJ1-4; D unclear. Germline CDR1 is ENHRY and CDR2 is SYGVKD. The CDR3 sequence is 15 residues long. V shed 10 bases and J shed 2 bases, with 17 bases lying between them. This CDR3 reads CATSRSEFTNEKLFF. CDR3 nucleotide sequence: TGTGCCACCAGCCGATCTGAATTTACTAATGAAAAACTGTTTTTT.

The V gene is TRBV18, the J gene TRBJ2-1, with 10 bases matching TRBD2. Germline CDR1 and CDR2: KGHSH and LQKENI. The CDR3 spans 16 residues. V lost 6 bases, J lost 4 bases, and 9 bases stayed unmatched. CDR3 bases: TGTGCCAGCTCTCTCAATAGCGGGGGGACATACAATGAGCAGTTCTTC. Amino acids: CASSLNSGGTYNEQFF.

The table lists this clone with a count of one. The rearrangement links TRBV6-1 to TRBJ1-5; 7 bases are a match to TRBD1. With 6 bases clipped from V and 4 bases from J, the junction kept 3 bases outside the gene matches. CDR1 is MNHNS, CDR2 SASEGT, per germline. The CDR3 has 13 amino acids. The CDR3 protein is CASRGDSNQPQHF. The CDR3 DNA reads TGTGCCAGCAGGGGGGACAGTAATCAGCCCCAGCATTTT.

This clone occurred a few times. This chain uses TRBV2 with TRBJ2-4, with TRBD1 matching 9 bases. Germline V lookup: CDR1 SNHLY, CDR2 FYNNEI. After removal of 10 bases from V and 7 bases from J, the junction contained 17 bases not matched to a gene. The CDR3 consists of 16 residues. As DNA, the CDR3 is TGTGCCACCCACCTCCGGGGACAGGGCAAGGGGAACATTCAGTACTTC. The encoded protein is CATHLRGQGKGNIQYF.

This clone was detected a few times. This chain joins TRBV19 and TRBJ2-7; 10 bases match TRBD2. The CDR3 has 15 residues. Germline V gene lookup returns CDR1 LNHDA and CDR2 SQIVND (reference sequence). V gave up 4 bases and J gave up 1 base; unmatched junction bases: 4. The CDR3 spells CASSSGLAESYEQYF. The DNA of the CDR3 is TGTGCCAGTAGTAGCGGACTAGCGGAGTCCTACGAGCAGTACTTC.

CDR3 in DNA: TGTGCCATCAGTGAATCTAAGGGATTTGGGAATCAGCCCCAGCATTTT. It translates to CAISESKGFGNQPQHF. V and J are TRBV10-3 and TRBJ1-5, with D uncertain. Trimming removed 3 bases at V and 4 bases at J, with 16 bases between. This CDR3 spans 16 amino acids. Germline V lookup: CDR1 ENHRY, CDR2 SYGVKD.

The J gene is TRBJ2-7, the V gene TRBV11-2, with 11 bases aligning to TRBD1. J gave up 4 bases and V 5 bases, and 7 bases lay outside the gene matches. Germline V CDR1 and CDR2: SGHAT, FQNNGV. The CDR3 is made up of 15 amino acids. The CDR3 sequence: CASSGGQGVRYEQYF. CDR3 nucleotides: TGTGCCAGCAGCGGGGGACAGGGGGTTCGGTACGAGCAGTACTTC.

The J gene is TRBJ1-4, the V gene TRBV7-2; tentative D call: TRBD1 (5 bases). V was clipped by 3 bases and J by 8 bases, with 13 bases between them. The CDR3 has 14 amino acids. CDR1 is SGHTA and CDR2 is FQGNSA in the germline V gene. The CDR3 bases are TGTGCCAGCAGCTTGGGCAGGGAAGGCGAAAAACTGTTTTTT. As protein: CASSLGREGEKLFF.

This chain uses TRBV19 with TRBJ1-1, with 11 nucleotides matching TRBD1. Germline lookup yields CDR1 LNHDA and CDR2 SQIVND (reference sequence). The CDR3 has 16 amino acids. The ends lost 3 bases at V and 2 bases at J; junction bases unmatched: 5. Here the CDR3 DNA reads TGTGCCAGTAGTATCAGGACAGGGGGCTCCAACACTGAAGCTTTCTTT. The encoded protein is CASSIRTGGSNTEAFF.

This chain connects TRBV5-1 to TRBJ2-7; the D is unclear. This CDR3 is built from 11 residues. The germline CDR1 and CDR2 sequences are SGHRS and YFSETQ. The CDR3 loop is CGTGASYEQYF. The CDR3 region has the DNA TGCGGGACGGGTGCCTCCTACGAGCAGTACTTC.